This TCR beta chain was observed in a study of vaccination and CD4 T cells after COVID-19. The treatment: roughly nine-day PBMC culture with coronavirus spike peptide pools or control peptides (ViraFEST assay). The Oncomine TCR Beta short-read assay sequenced DNA from cultured CD4+ T cells. TCRdb fed the PCR reads into MiXCR, producing one record per CDR3 protein. The profile shows some 9,000 distinct CDR3 sequences, 64% of them singletons. With respect to this clonotype: Its cognate antigen is unknown.

Trimming took 0 bases from V and 5 from J, leaving 16 bases between them. The germline V gene encodes CDR1 DFQATT and CDR2 SNEGSKA (reference sequence). The CDR3 length is 16 residues. Input material: CD4+ T cells from blood, cultured in vitro. The chain carries TRBV20-1 and TRBJ2-2; TRBD2 might be the D (6 bases). This receptor was obtained from a human donor who had recovered from COVID-19. The CDR3 nucleotides are TGCAGTGCTAGAGATGGGGCAGGGAGGAAGACCGGGGAGCTGTTTTTT. It is translated as CSARDGAGRKTGELFF.